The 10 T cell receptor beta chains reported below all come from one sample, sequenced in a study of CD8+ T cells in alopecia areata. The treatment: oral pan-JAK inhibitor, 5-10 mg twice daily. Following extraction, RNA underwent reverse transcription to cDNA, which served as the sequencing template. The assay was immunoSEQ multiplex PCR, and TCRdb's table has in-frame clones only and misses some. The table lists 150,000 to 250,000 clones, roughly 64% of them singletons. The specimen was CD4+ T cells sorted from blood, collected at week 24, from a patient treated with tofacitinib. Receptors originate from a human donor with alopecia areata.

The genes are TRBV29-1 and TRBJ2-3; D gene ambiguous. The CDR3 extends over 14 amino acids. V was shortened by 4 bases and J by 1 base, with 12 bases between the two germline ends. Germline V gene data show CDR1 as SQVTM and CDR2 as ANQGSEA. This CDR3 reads CSVGRESGTDTQYF. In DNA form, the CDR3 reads TGCAGCGTTGGGCGAGAGTCTGGCACAGATACGCAGTATTTT.

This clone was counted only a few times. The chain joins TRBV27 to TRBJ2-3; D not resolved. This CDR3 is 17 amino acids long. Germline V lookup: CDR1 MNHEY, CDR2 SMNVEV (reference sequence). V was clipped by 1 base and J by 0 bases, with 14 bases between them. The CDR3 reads CASSLLVPRSSTDTQYF. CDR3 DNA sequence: TGTGCCAGCAGTTTATTGGTCCCCCGGTCAAGCACAGATACGCAGTATTTT.

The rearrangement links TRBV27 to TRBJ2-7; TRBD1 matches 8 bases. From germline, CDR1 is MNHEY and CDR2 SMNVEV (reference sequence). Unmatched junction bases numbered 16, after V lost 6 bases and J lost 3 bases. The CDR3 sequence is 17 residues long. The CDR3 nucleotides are TGTGCCAGCAGCTCCACCTTCGCTGGGACAGGCATCTACGAGCAGTACTTC. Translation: CASSSTFAGTGIYEQYF.

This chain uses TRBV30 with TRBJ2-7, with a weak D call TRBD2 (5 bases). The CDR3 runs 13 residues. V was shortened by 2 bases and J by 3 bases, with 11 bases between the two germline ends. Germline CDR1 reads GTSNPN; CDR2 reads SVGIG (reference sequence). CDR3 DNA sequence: TGTGCCTGGAGTCGCGGGCAGAACTACGAGCAGTACTTC. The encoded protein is CAWSRGQNYEQYF.

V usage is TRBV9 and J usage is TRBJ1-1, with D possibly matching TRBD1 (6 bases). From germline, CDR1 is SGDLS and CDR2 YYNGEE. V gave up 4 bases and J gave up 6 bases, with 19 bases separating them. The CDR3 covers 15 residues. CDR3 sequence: CASSIGIVGGSEAFF. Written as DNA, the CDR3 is TGTGCCAGCAGCATAGGAATTGTGGGGGGCTCTGAAGCTTTCTTT.

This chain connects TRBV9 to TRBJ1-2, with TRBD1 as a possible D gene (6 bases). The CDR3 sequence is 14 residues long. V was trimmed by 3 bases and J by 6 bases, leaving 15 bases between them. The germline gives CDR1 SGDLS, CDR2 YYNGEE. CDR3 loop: CASSASTPGDGYTF. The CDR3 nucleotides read TGTGCCAGCAGCGCCTCGACCCCAGGGGATGGCTACACCTTC.

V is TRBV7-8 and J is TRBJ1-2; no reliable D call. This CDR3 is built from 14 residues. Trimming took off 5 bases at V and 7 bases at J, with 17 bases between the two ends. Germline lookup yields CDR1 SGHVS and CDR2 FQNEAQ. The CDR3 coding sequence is TGTGCCAGCAGCCCGGAAGGGTGGGGTGGTGGCTACACCTTC. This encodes CASSPEGWGGGYTF. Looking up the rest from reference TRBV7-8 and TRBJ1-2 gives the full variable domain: GAGVSQSPRYKVAKRGQDVALRCDPISGHVSLFWYQQALGQGPEFLTYFQNEAQLDKSGLPSDRFFAERPEGSVSTLKIQRTQQEDSAVYLCASSPEGWGGGYTFGSGTRLTVV.

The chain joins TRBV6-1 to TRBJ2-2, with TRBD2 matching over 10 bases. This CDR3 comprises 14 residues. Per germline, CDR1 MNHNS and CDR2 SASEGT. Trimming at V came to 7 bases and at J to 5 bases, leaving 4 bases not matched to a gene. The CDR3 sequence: CASKVSGGTGELFF. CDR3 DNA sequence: TGTGCCAGCAAAGTTAGCGGGGGGACCGGGGAGCTGTTTTTT.

In DNA, the CDR3 is TGCGCCAGCAGCCAAGAGAGGGTGATAGGTGGCTACACCTTC. Translated, it gives CASSQERVIGGYTF. The V gene is TRBV4-1, the J gene TRBJ1-2, with unresolved D. The CDR3 has 14 amino acids. Trimming removed 0 bases from V and 7 bases from J, with 12 bases in between. Germline V lookup: CDR1 MGHRA, CDR2 YSYEKL.

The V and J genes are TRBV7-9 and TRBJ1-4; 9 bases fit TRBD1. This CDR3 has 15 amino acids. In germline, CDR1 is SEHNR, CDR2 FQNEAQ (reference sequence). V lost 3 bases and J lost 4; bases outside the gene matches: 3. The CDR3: CASSLWTGDNEKLFF. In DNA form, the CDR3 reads TGTGCCAGCAGCTTGTGGACAGGGGATAATGAAAAACTGTTTTTT.